This T cell receptor beta chain was sequenced during a study of blood T cell repertoires in COVID-19. Turning to the study itself: PBMCs, B-cell-depleted T cells, or T cells provided the cDNA or gDNA that made up the material.

The CDR3 spans 18 residues. Trimming removed 1 base at V and 0 bases at J, with 16 bases between. Germline lookup yields CDR1 SGHTA and CDR2 FQGTGA. Participants were aged about 18 to 89 years from around 26 US areas. Cohort 3 donors counted as recovered after two negative PCRs, clearance, or resolved symptoms. Profiled with immunoSEQ multiplex PCR; TCRdb holds only in-frame clones, not every one. The sample records 250,000 to 350,000 clones, 92% being singletons. This chain joins TRBV7-3 and TRBJ2-1, with a tentative D call TRBD2 (6 bases). The TCR originated in a woman aged 25 to 39 who had recovered from COVID-19. Material for sequencing was PBMCs or T cells enriched from blood (not recorded which). In DNA form, the CDR3 reads TGTGCCAGCAGCTTAAATCCAAATCCGGGGGTCTCCTACAATGAGCAGTTCTTC. Residues: CASSLNPNPGVSYNEQFF.